The sequence of this T cell receptor (beta chain) was determined in a study of a mutant IDH1 vaccine in newly diagnosed glioma. This table comes from immunoSEQ multiplex PCR, and its TCRdb copy is limited to in-frame clones, with some not included. The sample shows approximately 50,000 clones, roughly nine tenths of them seen only once. This clone appeared once. The antigen remains unidentified. This CDR3 is built from 15 residues. Trimming pared 5 bases from V and 1 base from J, leaving 14 bases between. Germline CDR1 MNHNS, CDR2 SASEGT. The time point: week 35, safety follow-up. The vaccine gave 300 ug of a 20-mer mutant IDH1 peptide subcutaneously per dose.

The origin of this receptor is a man aged 40-55 years with glioma. This rearrangement joins TRBV6-1 to TRBJ1-1; D is possibly TRBD1 (5 bases). The material was PBMCs, obtained from a glioma patient whose treatment included an IDH1 peptide vaccine. CDR3 amino acids: CASSWGLGRNTEAFF. DNA for the CDR3: TGTGCCAGCAGTTGGGGGTTAGGGAGGAACACTGAAGCTTTCTTT.